The 10 T cell receptor beta chains below all came from one sample that was sequenced in a study of blood T cell repertoires in COVID-19. Assay used: immunoSEQ multiplex PCR; TCRdb lists only in-frame clones, some missing. The data show some 150,000 clones, with around 82% seen just once and 44% held by the top ten. The sample comprised peripheral blood. The receptors shown here come from a human donor in a cohort sampled during active COVID-19.

V gene TRBV6-5 combines with J gene TRBJ2-4, with no clear D. Germline V gene sequence: CDR1 MNHEY, CDR2 SVGAGI. The CDR3 extends over 14 amino acids. V lost 5 bases and J 0 bases, leaving 8 bases between the germline ends. CDR3 protein: CASSLTVAKNIQYF. The CDR3 nucleotides read TGTGCCAGCAGTCTCACAGTAGCCAAAAACATTCAGTACTTC.

The chain carries TRBV5-4 and TRBJ2-3, with a possible D match to TRBD2 (6 bases). The CDR3 spans 15 residues. The germline gives CDR1 SGHNT, CDR2 YYREEE (reference sequence). Trimming took off 3 bases at V and 6 bases at J, with 17 bases between the two ends. The CDR3 reads CASSYGTRGLDTQYF. DNA of the CDR3: TGTGCCAGCAGCTACGGGACGCGGGGTCTGGATACGCAGTATTTT.

The rearrangement links TRBV7-3 to TRBJ2-3; 13 bases align to TRBD2. Looked up from germline, CDR1 is SGHTA and CDR2 is FQGTGA. V shed 5 bases and J 6 bases; nucleotides not matched to a gene: 14. The CDR3 loop spans 18 amino acids. The chain's CDR3 is CASSPMGRTSGGVDTQYF. CDR3 nucleotide sequence: TGTGCCAGCAGCCCTATGGGAAGGACTAGCGGGGGTGTTGATACGCAGTATTTT.

The V and J genes are TRBV5-1 and TRBJ2-1; 14 bases fit TRBD2. Germline values: CDR1 SGHRS, CDR2 YFSETQ. The trim removed 4 bases at V and 3 bases at J, leaving 3 bases unmatched. There are 16 residues in the CDR3. The CDR3 nucleotides are TGCGCCAGCAGCCCGGGGACTAGCGGGAGCTACAATGAGCAGTTCTTC. It codes for CASSPGTSGSYNEQFF.

The gene calls are TRBV20-1 and TRBJ2-3; D gene unclear. From germline, CDR1 is DFQATT and CDR2 SNEGSKA (reference sequence). Deletions cut 3 bases from V and 5 bases from J, with 18 bases between. CDR3 length equals 15 residues. The CDR3 nucleotides are TGCAGTGCTAGTGTTAGCCTTTTTAATGTAGATACGCAGTATTTT. This codes for CSASVSLFNVDTQYF.

The chain links TRBV6-2 or TRBV6-3 to TRBJ1-6, with 9 nucleotides matching TRBD1. From germline, CDR1 is MNHEY and CDR2 SVGEGT. Trimming removed 6 bases from V and 7 bases from J; junction bases left unmatched: 4. The CDR3 is made up of 14 amino acids. The CDR3 region is CASSLGQGNSPLHF. For the CDR3, the DNA is TGTGCCAGCAGCCTCGGACAGGGGAATTCACCCCTCCACTTT.

This clone was seen more than once but under ten times. The chain employs TRBV6-5 and TRBJ2-1; 9 bases line up with TRBD2. CDR1 is MNHEY and CDR2 is SVGAGI in the germline V gene. The CDR3 extends over 14 amino acids. Germline trimming cut 7 bases from V and 4 bases from J; bases unmatched to any gene: 5. CDR3 bases: TGTGCCAGCAAGGAGCGGGGGGATTACAATGAGCAGTTCTTC. This codes for CASKERGDYNEQFF.

This sequence joins TRBV25-1 and TRBJ2-5; 7 bases are a match to TRBD2. The CDR3 has 16 residues. V lost 2 bases, J lost 1 base, and 7 bases stayed unmatched. Germline CDR1 and CDR2: MGHDK and SYGVNS. The CDR3 sequence is CASSEGLGNIQETQYF. CDR3 DNA sequence: TGTGCCAGCAGTGAAGGACTAGGGAACATCCAAGAGACCCAGTACTTC.

The V call is TRBV5-4, the J call TRBJ2-3, with 9 bases that match TRBD1. The V gene's germline CDR1 is SGHNT and CDR2 YYREEE (reference sequence). CDR3 length: 13 residues. Germline trimming cut 5 bases from V and 5 bases from J; bases unmatched to any gene: 3. This chain's CDR3 is CASSDRGVDTQYF. The CDR3 region has the DNA TGTGCCAGCAGTGACAGGGGGGTAGATACGCAGTATTTT.

J is TRBJ1-6 and V is TRBV2, with 10 positions matching TRBD1. The CDR3 covers 14 residues. The J segment lost 7 bases and the V segment lost 7 bases, leaving 4 bases of the junction unmatched. Germline CDR1 SNHLY, CDR2 FYNNEI. The CDR3 sequence: CASKWTGGNSPLHF. The DNA for the CDR3 is TGTGCCAGCAAATGGACAGGGGGGAATTCACCCCTCCACTTT.